Following are 25 T cell receptor beta chains from one sample sequenced in a study of T cell responses to AZD1222 COVID-19 vaccine. Profiling relied on immunoSEQ multiplex PCR, and the TCRdb table lists in-frame clones only, not all of them. Of some 250,000 clones in the sample, 94% were seen once. The specimen comprised peripheral blood, sampled 28 days after the second AZD1222 dose. The receptors derive from an adult who received the AZD1222 COVID-19 vaccine.

In this sample, this clone turned up a few times. The DNA of the CDR3 is TGCAGTGCTAGTGTGGCAGGGTCCCCCACCGGGGAGCTGTTTTTT. This codes for CSASVAGSPTGELFF. The gene calls are TRBV20-1 and TRBJ2-2; D perhaps matches TRBD1 (5 bases). Germline values: CDR1 DFQATT, CDR2 SNEGSKA (reference sequence). This CDR3 contains 15 residues. With 3 bases removed from V and 4 bases from J, the gap between germline ends came to 15 bases.

V gene TRBV13 combines with J gene TRBJ1-2, with D maybe TRBD1 (6 bases). The V and J ends lost 0 bases and 2 bases respectively, with 10 bases between them. In germline, CDR1 is PRHDT, CDR2 FYEKMQ (reference sequence). The CDR3 runs 15 residues. The CDR3 nucleotides read TGTGCCAGCAGCTTAGGCCGGGGGCTGAACTATGGCTACACCTTC. Translation gives CASSLGRGLNYGYTF.

This chain connects TRBV27 to TRBJ2-3; the D is unclear. Trimming stripped 0 bases from V and 5 bases from J, with 6 bases between. Germline V gene lookup returns CDR1 MNHEY and CDR2 SMNVEV (reference sequence). The CDR3 spans 13 residues. The CDR3 spells CASSLSPVDTQYF. The CDR3, as DNA: TGTGCCAGCAGTTTATCCCCTGTAGATACGCAGTATTTT.

This rearrangement joins TRBV19 to TRBJ2-3, with TRBD2 matching 8 bases. J gave up 4 bases and V 3 bases, and 12 bases lay outside the gene matches. Germline V gene lookup returns CDR1 LNHDA and CDR2 SQIVND (reference sequence). The CDR3 has 17 residues. CDR3 nucleotides: TGTGCCAGTAGTATCGGGCTAGCGGGCGGGCGGGCAGATACGCAGTATTTT. It codes for CASSIGLAGGRADTQYF. Filled out from reference TRBV19 and TRBJ2-3, the complete variable domain reads DGGITQSPKYLFRKEGQNVTLSCEQNLNHDAMYWYRQDPGQGLRLIYYSQIVNDFQKGDIAEGYSVSREKKESFPLTVTSAQKNPTAFYLCASSIGLAGGRADTQYFGPGTRLTVL.

Concerning this clone: The junction differs from germline at one of its ends, possibly a read error. The V call is TRBV5-1, the J call TRBJ2-7; 7 positions match TRBD1. CDR3 length: 12 residues. The V gene's germline CDR1 is SGHRS and CDR2 YFSETQ. The CDR3 DNA sequence: TGCGCCAGCAGCCTTTCCGGGACAGCCCTAAACTTC. As protein: CASSLSGTALNF.

This clone is a singleton in its sample. The chain employs TRBV19 and TRBJ2-1, with unresolved D. The CDR3 totals 14 residues. Germline V lookup: CDR1 LNHDA, CDR2 SQIVND (reference sequence). V was clipped by 0 bases and J by 5 bases, with 8 bases between them. In DNA form, the CDR3 reads TGTGCCAGTAGTATAGATCGAGGCCACAATGAGCAGTTCTTC. Amino acid sequence: CASSIDRGHNEQFF.

This clone turned up a few times. V gene TRBV24-1 combines with J gene TRBJ1-5; D possibly corresponds to TRBD1 (5 bases). The CDR3 consists of 14 residues. V lost 4 bases to trimming and J lost 3 bases, with 9 bases between them. The V gene's germline CDR1 is KGHDR and CDR2 SFDVKD. CDR3 loop: CATSEGTSNQPQHF. CDR3 sequence (DNA): TGTGCCACCAGTGAGGGGACGTCCAATCAGCCCCAGCATTTT.

J is TRBJ2-7 and V is TRBV5-6, with D unresolved. The CDR3 is made up of 13 amino acids. The ends were cut back, 4 bases at V and 3 bases at J, with 11 bases in the middle. Germline V gene data show CDR1 as SGHDT and CDR2 as YYEEEE. CDR3 in amino acids: CASSPYGFYEQYF. The CDR3 region has the DNA TGTGCCAGCAGCCCTTACGGGTTCTACGAGCAGTACTTC.

The CDR3 loop reads CASGSGGGNQPQHF. CDR3 DNA: TGTGCCAGTGGGTCTGGGGGCGGCAATCAGCCCCAGCATTTT. The V and J genes are TRBV11-2 and TRBJ1-5; D is possibly TRBD1 (6 bases). Germline V gives CDR1 SGHAT, CDR2 FQNNGV. The CDR3 contains 14 residues. V was shortened by 9 bases and J by 2 bases, with 14 bases between the two germline ends. The entire variable domain, with the rest obtained from reference TRBV11-2 and TRBJ1-5, is as follows: EAGVAQSPRYKIIEKRQSVAFWCNPISGHATLYWYQQILGQGPKLLIQFQNNGVVDDSQLPKDRFSAERLKGVDSTLKIQPAKLEDSAVYLCASGSGGGNQPQHFGDGTRLSIL.

The V gene is TRBV30, the J gene TRBJ1-5; possible D gene TRBD1, 5 bases. CDR1 is GTSNPN, CDR2 SVGIG, per germline (reference sequence). The CDR3 is 13 residues long. Trimming pared 2 bases from V and 6 bases from J, leaving 11 bases between. This CDR3 is CAWSPGIGQPQHF. Here the CDR3 DNA reads TGTGCCTGGAGTCCAGGGATAGGTCAGCCCCAGCATTTT.

The rearrangement uses TRBV24-1 and TRBJ2-7; maybe TRBD2 (6 bases). Trimming removed 5 bases from V and 1 base from J, with 8 bases in between. The CDR3 loop spans 13 amino acids. The V gene's germline CDR1 is KGHDR and CDR2 SFDVKD. The CDR3 is CATSGAGSYEQYF. Here the CDR3 DNA reads TGTGCCACCAGTGGAGCGGGTTCCTACGAGCAGTACTTC.

This chain's CDR3 is CASSPGTWTDEQYF. For the CDR3, the DNA is TGTGCCAGCAGCCCCGGGACTTGGACGGACGAGCAGTACTTC. The chain carries TRBV7-2 and TRBJ2-7; TRBD2 might be the D (6 bases). Per germline, CDR1 SGHTA and CDR2 FQGNSA. With 5 bases removed from V and 5 bases from J, the gap between germline ends came to 16 bases. This CDR3 is 14 amino acids long. Full variable domain (missing parts from reference TRBV7-2 and TRBJ2-7): GAGVSQSPSNKVTEKGKDVELRCDPISGHTALYWYRQSLGQGLEFLIYFQGNSAPDKSGLPSDRFSAERTGGSVSTLTIQRTQQEDSAVYLCASSPGTWTDEQYFGPGTRLTVT.

CDR3 bases: TGTGCCAGCAGTTTATCGACAGGGGTTTCACCCCTCCACTTT. This codes for CASSLSTGVSPLHF. The rearrangement links TRBV27 to TRBJ1-6, with 8 bases matching TRBD1. CDR1 is MNHEY, CDR2 SMNVEV, per germline (reference sequence). The CDR3 runs 14 residues. After removal of 0 bases from V and 9 bases from J, the junction contained 1 base not matched to a gene.

This chain uses TRBV24-1 with TRBJ1-5, with D unresolved. The CDR3 contains 13 residues. The germline V gene has CDR1 KGHDR and CDR2 SFDVKD. Trimming cost V 1 base and J 9 bases, with 9 bases left between them. This CDR3 is CATSDFSEGPQHF. In DNA form, the CDR3 reads TGTGCCACCAGTGATTTTAGCGAAGGGCCCCAGCATTTT.

The genes are TRBV3-1 (or the pseudogene TRBV3-2) and TRBJ1-6; 8 bases agree with TRBD1. The CDR3 loop spans 14 amino acids. CDR1 is LGHDT and CDR2 is YNNKEL in the germline V gene (reference sequence). The trim removed 4 bases at V and 9 bases at J, leaving 5 bases unmatched. In nucleotides, the CDR3 is TGTGCCAGCAGCCTAGGACAGGGAATTTCACCCCTCCACTTT. It translates to CASSLGQGISPLHF.

This chain connects TRBV19 to TRBJ1-5; D gene unclear. The CDR3 totals 12 residues. The V and J ends lost 4 bases and 1 base respectively, with 2 bases between them. CDR1 is LNHDA, CDR2 SQIVND, per germline (reference sequence). The CDR3 spells CASSRSNQPQHF. CDR3 nucleotide sequence: TGTGCCAGTAGTAGAAGCAATCAGCCCCAGCATTTT.

The rearrangement joins TRBV5-1 to TRBJ2-2, with TRBD1 identical over 7 bases. V trimming: 4 bases; J trimming: 2 bases; junction bases outside the gene matches: 5. The length of the CDR3 is 15 residues. Germline V CDR1 and CDR2: SGHRS, YFSETQ. The CDR3 DNA reads TGCGCCAGCAGCCTGGGACAGCTTAACACCGGGGAGCTGTTTTTT. It encodes CASSLGQLNTGELFF.

The chain has TRBV2 and TRBJ1-2; 7 bases agree with TRBD1. The CDR3 covers 16 residues. After removal of 2 bases from V and 8 bases from J, the junction contained 14 bases not matched to a gene. Germline V gene data show CDR1 as SNHLY and CDR2 as FYNNEI. CDR3 in amino acids: CASSENLAGGWHGYTF. The CDR3 region has the DNA TGTGCCAGCAGTGAAAATTTGGCAGGGGGTTGGCACGGCTACACCTTC. Variable domain in full (rest from reference TRBV2 and TRBJ1-2): EPEVTQTPSHQVTQMGQEVILRCVPISNHLYFYWYRQILGQKVEFLVSFYNNEISEKSEIFDDQFSVERPDGSNFTLKIRSTKLEDSAMYFCASSENLAGGWHGYTFGSGTRLTVV.

This chain uses TRBV7-9 with TRBJ1-4, with 7 positions matching TRBD1. The germline V gene encodes CDR1 SEHNR and CDR2 FQNEAQ (reference sequence). This CDR3 is 14 amino acids long. V lost 5 bases, J lost 6 bases, and 6 bases stayed unmatched. The CDR3 nucleotides read TGTGCCAGCAGCACCGCAGGGGGACATGAAAAACTGTTTTTT. It codes for CASSTAGGHEKLFF. Based on the CDR3 plus reference TRBV7-9 and TRBJ1-4, the full variable domain is DTGVSQNPRHKITKRGQNVTFRCDPISEHNRLYWYRQTLGQGPEFLTYFQNEAQLEKSRLLSDRFSAERPKGSFSTLEIQRTEQGDSAMYLCASSTAGGHEKLFFGSGTQLSVL.

The rearrangement uses TRBV7-8 and TRBJ2-7; 9 positions match TRBD1. The CDR3 has 14 residues. V trimming: 5 bases; J trimming: 2 bases; junction bases outside the gene matches: 4. Germline lookup yields CDR1 SGHVS and CDR2 FQNEAQ. Here the CDR3 DNA reads TGTGCCAGCAGCCGGGACAGGGCCACCTACGAGCAGTACTTC. Protein: CASSRDRATYEQYF.

The chain combines TRBV6-2 or TRBV6-3 with TRBJ2-1, with 10 bases fitting TRBD2. This CDR3 is 15 amino acids long. The V gene end was trimmed by 5 bases and the J gene end by 5 bases; junction bases not matched to a gene: 6. The germline V gene has CDR1 MNHEY and CDR2 SVGEGT. The CDR3 region has the DNA TGTGCCAGCAGTGACGTCCTAGCGGGAGACAATGAGCAGTTCTTC. It codes for CASSDVLAGDNEQFF.

The chain combines TRBV2 with TRBJ2-1, with TRBD2 matching 10 bases. With 0 bases clipped from V and 15 bases from J, the junction kept 11 bases outside the gene matches. CDR1 and CDR2 (germline): SNHLY, FYNNEI. This CDR3 comprises 15 residues. The CDR3 DNA sequence: TGTGCCAGCAGTGAAGCGCTTCTGTGGACTAGCGGCTTGTTCTTC. Its translation is CASSEALLWTSGLFF.

V usage is TRBV7-2 and J usage is TRBJ2-7; perhaps TRBD1 as D (7 bases). Looked up from germline, CDR1 is SGHTA and CDR2 is FQGNSA. V lost 5 bases, J lost 3 bases, and 14 bases lay in between. The CDR3 runs 14 residues. As DNA, the CDR3 is TGTGCCAGCAGCGAGCAGGGGGGTCGCTACGAGCAGTACTTC. Encoded protein: CASSEQGGRYEQYF.

CDR3 sequence reads: CASSTRTSDNTEAFF. The CDR3 region has the DNA TGTGCCAGTAGTACGCGGACATCTGATAACACTGAAGCTTTCTTT. The chain has TRBV19 and TRBJ1-1; D perhaps matches TRBD1 (5 bases). V gave up 4 bases and J gave up 2 bases, with 14 bases separating them. The CDR3 covers 15 residues. CDR1 and CDR2 (germline): LNHDA, SQIVND (reference sequence).

This sequence joins TRBV28 and TRBJ2-3; 9 bases agree with TRBD2. Germline lookup yields CDR1 MDHEN and CDR2 SYDVKM. V lost 3 bases to trimming and J lost 6 bases; unmatched junction nucleotides: 10. CDR3 length: 16 residues. Written as DNA, the CDR3 is TGTGCCAGCAGTTTGTTTAAGCGGGGGGCGAGGGATACGCAGTATTTT. Translating gives CASSLFKRGARDTQYF.